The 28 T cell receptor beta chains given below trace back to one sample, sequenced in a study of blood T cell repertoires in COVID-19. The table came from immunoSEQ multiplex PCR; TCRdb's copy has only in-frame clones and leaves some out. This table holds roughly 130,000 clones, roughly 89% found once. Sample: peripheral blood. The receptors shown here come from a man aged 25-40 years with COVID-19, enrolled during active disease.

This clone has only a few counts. In DNA form, the CDR3 reads TGTGCCAGCAGCCTTGAGGGTGGAGGAGGCTACACCTTC. Residues: CASSLEGGGGYTF. This chain joins TRBV6-6 and TRBJ1-2; D unresolved. Germline CDR1 MNHNY, CDR2 SVGAGI (reference sequence). This CDR3 is 13 amino acids long. The germline V and J ends were trimmed by 6 bases and 8 bases, with 16 bases remaining between them.

Here the CDR3 reads CASSPTTGIYEQYF. The CDR3 coding sequence is TGTGCCAGCAGTCCAACGACAGGCATCTACGAGCAGTACTTC. The chain recombines TRBV27 with TRBJ2-7; a possible D gene is TRBD1 (6 bases). CDR1 and CDR2 from the germline V gene are MNHEY and SMNVEV (reference sequence). The length of the CDR3 is 14 residues. V gave up 5 bases and J gave up 3 bases, with 14 bases separating them.

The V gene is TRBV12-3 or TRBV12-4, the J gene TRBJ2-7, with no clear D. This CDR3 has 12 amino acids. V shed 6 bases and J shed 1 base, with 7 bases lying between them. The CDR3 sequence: CASSSTSYEQYF. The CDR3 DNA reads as TGTGCCAGCAGCTCTACTTCCTACGAGCAGTACTTC.

The CDR3 nucleotides are TGTGCCAGCAGTCAGACAGGGGCGAGGGGCTACACCTTC. It specifies CASSQTGARGYTF. This chain links TRBV27 with TRBJ1-2; 8 positions match TRBD1. The CDR3 runs 13 residues. Germline-derived CDR1 and CDR2 are MNHEY and SMNVEV (reference sequence). J gave up 8 bases and V 5 bases, and 7 bases lay outside the gene matches.

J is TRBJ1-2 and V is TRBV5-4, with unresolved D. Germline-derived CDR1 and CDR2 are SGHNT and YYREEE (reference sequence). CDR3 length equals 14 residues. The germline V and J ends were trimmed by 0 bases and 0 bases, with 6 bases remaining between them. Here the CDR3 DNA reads TGTGCCAGCAGCTTGGCGGGATCTAACTATGGCTACACCTTC. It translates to CASSLAGSNYGYTF.

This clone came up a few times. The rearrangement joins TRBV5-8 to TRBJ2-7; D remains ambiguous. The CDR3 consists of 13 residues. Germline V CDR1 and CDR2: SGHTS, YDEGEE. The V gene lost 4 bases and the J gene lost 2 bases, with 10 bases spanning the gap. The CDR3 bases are TGTGCCAGCAGCCATTCACGGGCCTACGAGCAGTACTTC. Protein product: CASSHSRAYEQYF. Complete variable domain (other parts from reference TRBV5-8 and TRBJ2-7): EAGVTQSPTHLIKTRGQQATLRCSPISGHTSVYWYQQALGLGLQFLLWYDEGEERNRGNFPPRFSGRQFPNYSSELNVNALELEDSALYLCASSHSRAYEQYFGPGTRLTVT.

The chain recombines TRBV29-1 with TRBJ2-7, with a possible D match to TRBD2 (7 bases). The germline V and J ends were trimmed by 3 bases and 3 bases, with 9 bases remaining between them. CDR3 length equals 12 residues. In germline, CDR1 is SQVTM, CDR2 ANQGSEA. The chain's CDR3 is CSVEGGHYEQYF. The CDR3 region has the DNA TGCAGCGTTGAGGGGGGGCACTACGAGCAGTACTTC.

CDR3 in DNA: TGTGCCAGCACCGGACTAGCGGACACCGGGGAGCTGTTTTTT. This gives the protein CASTGLADTGELFF. The rearrangement uses TRBV9 and TRBJ2-2, with TRBD2 matching 10 bases. With 6 bases clipped from V and 3 bases from J, the junction kept 2 bases outside the gene matches. Germline lookup yields CDR1 SGDLS and CDR2 YYNGEE. The length of the CDR3 is 14 residues.

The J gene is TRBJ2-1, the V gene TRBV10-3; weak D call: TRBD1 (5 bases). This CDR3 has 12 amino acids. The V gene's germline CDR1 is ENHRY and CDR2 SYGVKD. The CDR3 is CASGFPYNEQFF. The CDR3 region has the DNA TGTGCATCAGGGTTCCCGTACAATGAGCAGTTCTTC.

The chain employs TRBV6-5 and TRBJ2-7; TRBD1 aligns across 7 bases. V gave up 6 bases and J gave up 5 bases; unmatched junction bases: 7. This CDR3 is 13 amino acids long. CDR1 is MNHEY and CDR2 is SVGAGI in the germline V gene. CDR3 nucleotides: TGTGCCAGCAGCCGACAGGGTGTCCACGAGCAGTACTTC. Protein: CASSRQGVHEQYF.

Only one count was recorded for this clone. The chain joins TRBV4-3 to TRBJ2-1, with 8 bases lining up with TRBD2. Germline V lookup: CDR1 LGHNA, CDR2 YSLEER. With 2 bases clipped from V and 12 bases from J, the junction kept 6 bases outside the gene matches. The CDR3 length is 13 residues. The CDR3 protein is CASSQNIAGGQFF. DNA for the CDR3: TGCGCCAGCAGCCAAAATATCGCGGGAGGGCAGTTCTTC.

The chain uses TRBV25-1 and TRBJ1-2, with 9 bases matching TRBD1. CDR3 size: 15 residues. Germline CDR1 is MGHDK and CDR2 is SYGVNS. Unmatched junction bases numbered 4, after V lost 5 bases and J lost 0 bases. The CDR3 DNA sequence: TGTGCCAGCAGTCAACAGGGGGCCACTAACTATGGCTACACCTTC. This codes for CASSQQGATNYGYTF.

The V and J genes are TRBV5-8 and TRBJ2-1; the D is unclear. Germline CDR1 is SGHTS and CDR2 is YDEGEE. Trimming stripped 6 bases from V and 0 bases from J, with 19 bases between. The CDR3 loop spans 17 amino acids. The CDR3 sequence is CASTPSWARSSYNEQFF. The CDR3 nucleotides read TGTGCCAGCACCCCCTCCTGGGCGCGCAGCTCCTACAATGAGCAGTTCTTC.

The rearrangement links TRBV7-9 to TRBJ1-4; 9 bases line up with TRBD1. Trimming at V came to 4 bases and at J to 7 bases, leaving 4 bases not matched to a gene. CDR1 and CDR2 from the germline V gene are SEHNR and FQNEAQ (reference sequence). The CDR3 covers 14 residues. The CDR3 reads CASSYTGGGEKLFF. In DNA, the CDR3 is TGTGCCAGCAGCTATACAGGGGGCGGTGAAAAACTGTTTTTT. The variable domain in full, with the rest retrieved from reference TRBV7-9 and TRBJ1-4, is DTGVSQNPRHKITKRGQNVTFRCDPISEHNRLYWYRQTLGQGPEFLTYFQNEAQLEKSRLLSDRFSAERPKGSFSTLEIQRTEQGDSAMYLCASSYTGGGEKLFFGSGTQLSVL.

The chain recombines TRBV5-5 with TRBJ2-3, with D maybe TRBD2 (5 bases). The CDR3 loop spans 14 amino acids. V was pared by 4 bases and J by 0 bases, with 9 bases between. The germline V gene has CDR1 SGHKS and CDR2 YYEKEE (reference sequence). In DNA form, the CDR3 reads TGTGCCAGCAGCCCCCCGGGGAGCACAGATACGCAGTATTTT. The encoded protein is CASSPPGSTDTQYF.

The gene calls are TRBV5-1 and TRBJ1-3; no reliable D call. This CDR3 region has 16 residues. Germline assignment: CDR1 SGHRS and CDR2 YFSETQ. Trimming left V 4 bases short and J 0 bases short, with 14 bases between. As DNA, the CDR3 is TGCGCCAGCAGCCTGGTCTCCTCGAGCTCTGGAAACACCATATATTTT. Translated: CASSLVSSSSGNTIYF.

CDR3 amino acids: CASMPRSGVTEAFF. In DNA, the CDR3 is TGTGCCAGCATGCCTAGGAGTGGTGTCACTGAAGCTTTCTTT. The V and J genes are TRBV7-9 and TRBJ1-1, with D unclear. Germline lookup yields CDR1 SEHNR and CDR2 FQNEAQ (reference sequence). Trimming stripped 7 bases from V and 4 bases from J, with 16 bases between. The CDR3 totals 14 residues.

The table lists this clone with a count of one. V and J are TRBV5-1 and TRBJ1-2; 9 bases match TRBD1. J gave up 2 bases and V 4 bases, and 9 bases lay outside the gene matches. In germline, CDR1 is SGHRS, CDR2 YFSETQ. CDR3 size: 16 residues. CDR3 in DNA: TGCGCCAGCAGCGAAAACAGGGGGCGGCTCAACTATGGCTACACCTTC. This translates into CASSENRGRLNYGYTF.

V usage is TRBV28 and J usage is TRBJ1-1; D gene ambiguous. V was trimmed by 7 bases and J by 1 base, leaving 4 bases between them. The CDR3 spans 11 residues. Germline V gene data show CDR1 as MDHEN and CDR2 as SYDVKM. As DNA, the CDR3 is TGTGCCAGCACCCAGAACACTGAAGCTTTCTTT. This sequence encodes CASTQNTEAFF.

The CDR3 is CASSISGQWPGELFF. Here the CDR3 DNA reads TGTGCCAGTAGTATATCCGGACAGTGGCCCGGGGAGCTGTTTTTT. This chain joins TRBV19 and TRBJ2-2; D might be TRBD1 (6 bases). Trimming cost V 2 bases and J 6 bases, with 13 bases left between them. The CDR3 is made up of 15 amino acids. CDR1 is LNHDA, CDR2 SQIVND, per germline (reference sequence).

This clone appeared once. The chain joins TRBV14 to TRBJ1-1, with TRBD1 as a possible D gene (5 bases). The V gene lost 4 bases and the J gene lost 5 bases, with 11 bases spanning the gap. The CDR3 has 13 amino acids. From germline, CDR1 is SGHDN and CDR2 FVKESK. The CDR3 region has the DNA TGTGCCAGCAGCCTCGGGGGGGGAACTGAAGCTTTCTTT. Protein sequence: CASSLGGGTEAFF.

For the CDR3, the DNA is TGTGCCAGCAGTTCTCTTCCGGGACAAGGGGGTTCACCCCTCCACTTT. Its translation: CASSSLPGQGGSPLHF. The chain couples TRBV2 to TRBJ1-6, with D possibly being TRBD1 (6 bases). This CDR3 spans 16 amino acids. Germline values: CDR1 SNHLY, CDR2 FYNNEI. The V end was cut by 5 bases, the J end by 9 bases, with 20 bases between.

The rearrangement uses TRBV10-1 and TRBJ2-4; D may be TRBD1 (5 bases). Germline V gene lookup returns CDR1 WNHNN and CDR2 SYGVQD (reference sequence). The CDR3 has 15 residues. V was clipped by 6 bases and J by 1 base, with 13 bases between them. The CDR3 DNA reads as TGCGCCAGCAGAGCGACAGAAGCGGCCAAAAACATTCAGTACTTC. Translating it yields CASRATEAAKNIQYF.

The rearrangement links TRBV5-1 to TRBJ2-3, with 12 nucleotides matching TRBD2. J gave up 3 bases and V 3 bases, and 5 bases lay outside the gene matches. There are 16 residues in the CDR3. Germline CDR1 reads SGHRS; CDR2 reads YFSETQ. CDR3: CASSSGLAGTTDTQYF. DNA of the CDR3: TGCGCCAGCAGCTCCGGACTAGCGGGAACAACAGATACGCAGTATTTT.

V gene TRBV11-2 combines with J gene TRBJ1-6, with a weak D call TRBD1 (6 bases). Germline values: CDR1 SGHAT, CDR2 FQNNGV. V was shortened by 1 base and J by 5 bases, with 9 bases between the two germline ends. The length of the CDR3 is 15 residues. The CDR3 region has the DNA TGTGCCAGCAGCTTAGGAGGACAGAATAATTCACCCCTCCACTTT. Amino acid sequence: CASSLGGQNNSPLHF.

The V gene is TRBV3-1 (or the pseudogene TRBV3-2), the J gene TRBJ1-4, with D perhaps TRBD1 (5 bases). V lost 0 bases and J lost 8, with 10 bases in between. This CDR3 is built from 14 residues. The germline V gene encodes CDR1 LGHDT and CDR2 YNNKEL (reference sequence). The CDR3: CASSQEDRGEKLFF. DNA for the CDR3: TGTGCCAGCAGCCAAGAAGACAGAGGCGAAAAACTGTTTTTT.

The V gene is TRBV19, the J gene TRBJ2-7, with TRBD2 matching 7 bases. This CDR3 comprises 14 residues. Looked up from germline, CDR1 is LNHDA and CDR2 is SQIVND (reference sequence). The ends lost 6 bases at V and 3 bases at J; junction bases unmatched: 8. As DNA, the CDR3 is TGTGCCAGTAGCCTCACTAGCGCCGACTACGAGCAGTACTTC. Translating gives CASSLTSADYEQYF.

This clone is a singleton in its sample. The CDR3 DNA is TGTGCCAGCAGTTCCATCTTAGCGGGAGGTGGCAATGAGCAGTTCTTC. Translation: CASSSILAGGGNEQFF. The rearrangement uses TRBV28 and TRBJ2-1, with TRBD2 matching over 10 bases. This CDR3 is built from 16 residues. J gave up 6 bases and V 4 bases, and 9 bases lay outside the gene matches. Germline loops: CDR1 MDHEN, CDR2 SYDVKM.